This passage covers 22 T cell receptor beta chains from one sample sequenced in a study of blood T cell repertoires in COVID-19 (dated by TCRdb to 2020 to 2021). Receptors were amplified or captured by the immunoSEQ multiplex PCR assay. The table comes from immuneACCESS by way of TCRdb, which keeps in-frame sequences with V and J called. Part of the clones is missing from these tables; in studies checked, under half for an unresolved V gene and the rest for unknown reasons. The sample yields 130,000 to 150,000 clones; around 90% were counted once. Of the sample, less than 2% is held by the ten largest clones. The specimen sequenced was peripheral blood. The receptors originated from a man aged 65 to 79 with acute or convalescent COVID-19.

The chain couples TRBV5-1 to TRBJ2-3; D possibly corresponds to TRBD2 (6 bases). The CDR3 is 15 residues long. Trimming left V 4 bases short and J 1 base short, with 13 bases between. Germline loops: CDR1 SGHRS, CDR2 YFSETQ. CDR3 region: CASSGWSGRTDTQYF. Here the CDR3 DNA reads TGCGCCAGCAGCGGTTGGAGCGGGCGCACAGATACGCAGTATTTT.

The chain employs TRBV6-5 and TRBJ1-2, with 10 positions matching TRBD1. The germline CDR1 and CDR2 sequences are MNHEY and SVGAGI. V was pared by 0 bases and J by 2 bases, with 3 bases of the junction left unmatched. This CDR3 comprises 16 residues. CDR3 DNA: TGTGCCAGCAGTTACTCGACGGGACAGGGGAACTATGGCTACACCTTC. Amino acids: CASSYSTGQGNYGYTF.

This clone was counted once. The chain carries TRBV11-2 and TRBJ2-7, with TRBD1 matching 7 bases. J lost 9 bases, V lost 5 bases, and 4 bases had no gene match. The CDR3 has 11 residues. Germline-derived CDR1 and CDR2 are SGHAT and FQNNGV. The CDR3 coding sequence is TGTGCCAGCAGCCAAGGGGGCCGGCAGTACTTC. Translating it yields CASSQGGRQYF.

The chain combines TRBV5-6 with TRBJ1-1, with 9 bases that match TRBD1. The V and J ends lost 4 bases and 0 bases, in that order; junction bases with no gene match: 4. Germline loops: CDR1 SGHDT, CDR2 YYEEEE. The length of the CDR3 is 15 residues. The CDR3 coding sequence is TGTGCCAGCAGCGGGGGACAGGGTCTGAACACTGAAGCTTTCTTT. Amino acids: CASSGGQGLNTEAFF.

This clone was picked up a small number of times. This rearrangement joins TRBV7-9 to TRBJ1-6, with D unresolved. V was shortened by 3 bases and J by 10 bases, with 10 bases between the two germline ends. CDR3 length equals 13 residues. Germline V gives CDR1 SEHNR, CDR2 FQNEAQ (reference sequence). CDR3 residues: CASSLEGHSPLHF. CDR3 DNA: TGTGCCAGCAGCTTGGAGGGCCACTCACCCCTCCACTTT.

The chain carries TRBV6-5 and TRBJ1-1; no clear D. Deletions cut 0 bases from V and 7 bases from J, with 12 bases between. Germline CDR1 MNHEY, CDR2 SVGAGI. CDR3 length: 14 amino acids. CDR3 in amino acids: CASSYSYREIEAFF. CDR3 sequence (DNA): TGTGCCAGCAGTTACTCGTATCGGGAAATTGAAGCTTTCTTT.

The chain employs TRBV11-2 and TRBJ2-5; TRBD1 is a possible D gene (6 bases). The CDR3 runs 12 residues. Germline V gene data show CDR1 as SGHAT and CDR2 as FQNNGV. V lost 8 bases, J lost 2 bases, and 9 bases lay in between. In nucleotides, the CDR3 is TGTGCCAGCCAGGGGCAGCAAGAGACCCAGTACTTC. Its protein product is CASQGQQETQYF.

The chain couples TRBV27 to TRBJ1-6, with unresolved D. The germline CDR1 and CDR2 sequences are MNHEY and SMNVEV (reference sequence). V gave up 4 bases and J gave up 3 bases, with 4 bases separating them. CDR3 length: 13 residues. CDR3 nucleotide sequence: TGTGCCAGCAGTTCCATCTATAATTCACCCCTCCACTTT. This translates into CASSSIYNSPLHF.

The chain joins TRBV7-9 to TRBJ1-5, with unresolved D. This CDR3 comprises 16 residues. Trimming took off 2 bases at V and 2 bases at J, with 13 bases between the two ends. CDR1 and CDR2 (germline): SEHNR, FQNEAQ (reference sequence). Here the CDR3 DNA reads TGTGCCAGCAGCTTAAAAACGGAGTTGGGCAATCAGCCCCAGCATTTT. It yields the protein CASSLKTELGNQPQHF.

The CDR3 is CASSPDVSVDEQYF. The CDR3 DNA reads TGCGCCAGCAGCCCGGACGTTAGCGTCGACGAGCAGTACTTC. The chain has TRBV5-1 and TRBJ2-7; weak D call: TRBD2 (5 bases). V lost 4 bases and J lost 5, with 16 bases in between. The CDR3 is 14 amino acids. Germline assignment: CDR1 SGHRS and CDR2 YFSETQ.

The CDR3 protein is CASSRSSGQGADGYTF. The CDR3 DNA follows: TGTGCCAGCTCACGATCTTCGGGACAGGGGGCTGATGGCTACACCTTC. This chain joins TRBV18 and TRBJ1-2; 12 bases fit TRBD1. V was pared by 4 bases and J by 6 bases, with 9 bases of the junction left unmatched. This CDR3 is built from 16 residues. The germline V gene encodes CDR1 KGHSH and CDR2 LQKENI.

The chain couples TRBV24-1 to TRBJ2-1; TRBD2 agrees at 13 bases. Germline-derived CDR1 and CDR2 are KGHDR and SFDVKD. V was clipped by 3 bases and J by 10 bases; unmatched bases: 8. The CDR3 runs to 16 residues. The CDR3 DNA reads TGTGCCACCAGTGATATCGGACTAGCGGGGGAGAAGGAGCAGTTCTTC. Translating gives CATSDIGLAGEKEQFF.

V is TRBV18 and J is TRBJ1-3; maybe TRBD1 (6 bases). The CDR3 has 16 amino acids. Germline V gene data show CDR1 as KGHSH and CDR2 as LQKENI. Trimming stripped 3 bases from V and 1 base from J, with 13 bases between. The CDR3, as DNA: TGTGCCAGCTCACCCTACGACAGGACGTCTGGAAACACCATATATTTT. Encoded protein: CASSPYDRTSGNTIYF.

The chain joins TRBV7-9 to TRBJ1-4; possibly TRBD1 for D (6 bases). This CDR3 region has 14 residues. V lost 5 bases to trimming and J lost 8 bases, with 15 bases between them. Germline CDR1 SEHNR, CDR2 FQNEAQ (reference sequence). This chain's CDR3 is CASSEPGQQEKLFF. The DNA of the CDR3 is TGTGCCAGCAGCGAACCGGGACAACAGGAAAAACTGTTTTTT.

Only a few counts were recorded for this clone. V and J are TRBV27 and TRBJ2-1, with 12 bases identical to TRBD2. The V gene end was trimmed by 0 bases and the J gene end by 6 bases; junction bases not matched to a gene: 15. This CDR3 has 20 residues. The V gene's germline CDR1 is MNHEY and CDR2 SMNVEV (reference sequence). The CDR3 spells CASSLSRTSGAKGLRNEQFF. CDR3 sequence (DNA): TGTGCCAGCAGTTTATCCAGGACTAGCGGGGCCAAAGGGCTACGCAATGAGCAGTTCTTC.

The rearrangement joins TRBV5-6 to TRBJ2-7; the match to TRBD2 covers 14 bases. CDR1 is SGHDT and CDR2 is YYEEEE in the germline V gene. This CDR3 region has 15 residues. The junction had 7 bases not matched to a gene; V was cut back by 4 bases and J by 7 bases. The CDR3, as DNA: TGTGCCAGCAGCCTAAGGACTAGCGGGGGGAGAGAGCAGTACTTC. It encodes CASSLRTSGGREQYF.

The chain employs TRBV7-2 and TRBJ2-3; 9 bases fit TRBD2. Germline V CDR1 and CDR2: SGHTA, FQGNSA. The CDR3 has 18 amino acids. The V segment lost 5 bases and the J segment 2 bases; nucleotides outside the gene matches: 14. The CDR3 loop reads CASSPPELVAGVTDTQYF. The DNA of the CDR3 is TGTGCCAGCAGCCCGCCAGAATTGGTAGCGGGAGTCACAGATACGCAGTATTTT.

The V and J genes are TRBV28 and TRBJ2-2, with D hard to call. CDR3 length equals 11 residues. Looked up from germline, CDR1 is MDHEN and CDR2 is SYDVKM. Trimming left V 5 bases short and J 6 bases short, with 4 bases between. The chain's CDR3 is CASSPPGELFF. The CDR3 coding sequence is TGTGCCAGCAGTCCTCCCGGGGAGCTGTTTTTT.

The gene calls are TRBV6-5 and TRBJ1-2; D remains ambiguous. In germline, CDR1 is MNHEY, CDR2 SVGAGI. The V end was cut by 5 bases, the J end by 4 bases, with 8 bases between. The CDR3 extends over 12 amino acids. CDR3 coding DNA: TGTGCCAGCAGTCTATACCCCTATGGCTACACCTTC. Its protein is CASSLYPYGYTF.

J is TRBJ1-6 and V is TRBV5-4, with 10 bases identical to TRBD1. Losses at the gene ends were 3 bases for V and 9 bases for J; bases not matched to a gene: 9. This CDR3 comprises 16 residues. Germline V CDR1 and CDR2: SGHNT, YYREEE (reference sequence). The CDR3 region is CASSSGQGGGSSPLHF. CDR3 nucleotides: TGTGCCAGCAGCTCTGGACAGGGGGGAGGGAGTTCACCCCTCCACTTT.

The chain uses TRBV5-6 and TRBJ1-2; 8 nucleotides match TRBD1. CDR3 length equals 14 residues. CDR1 and CDR2 from the germline V gene are SGHDT and YYEEEE. The junction had 7 bases not matched to a gene; V was cut back by 1 base and J by 8 bases. The CDR3 region is CASSLFQGAEGYTF. Here the CDR3 DNA reads TGTGCCAGCAGCTTGTTCCAGGGGGCAGAGGGCTACACCTTC.

The chain joins TRBV29-1 to TRBJ1-6; D is unclear. There are 13 residues in the CDR3. Trimming removed 1 base from V and 7 bases from J, with 8 bases in between. Germline values: CDR1 SQVTM, CDR2 ANQGSEA. CDR3 bases: TGCAGCGTTGAAGTGGCAGTAAATTCACCCCTCCACTTT. Encoded protein: CSVEVAVNSPLHF.